A selection of T cell receptor beta chains follows, all from one sample in a study of early T cells in non-severe SARS-CoV-2 infection. TCRdb itself ran the 5' RACE reads through MiXCR, one entry per CDR3 protein. The top ten hold 15% to 18% of the sample, which has some 80,000 distinct CDR3 sequences, approximately 12% seen once. The sample here was whole blood, taken at baseline. Receptor source: an adult who was a healthcare worker with PCR-confirmed SARS-CoV-2 infection or an uninfected control (not recorded which). The donor label of this sample is uncertain. Both conserved end residues are part of each CDR3. A D gene is named only where the DNA matches it firmly. Expanded clones are given a class, and other clones once, few, many or no size at all.

d_gene,j_gene,v_gene,abundance,CDR3nt,CDR3aa
-,TRBJ1-2,TRBV10-3,-,TGTGCCATCACGGGCTCCGCAATAGTGGAAGGCTACACCTTC,CAITGSAIVEGYTF
TRBD2,TRBJ2-3,TRBV18,many,TGTGCCAGCTCACCCGGACTAGGAGACCCAGATACGCAGTATTTT,CASSPGLGDPDTQYF
TRBD2,TRBJ2-1,TRBV7-6,many,TGTGCCAGCAGCGTGACTAGCGGGGGGGCCCCCAATGAGCAGTTCTTC,CASSVTSGGAPNEQFF
-,TRBJ2-3,TRBV10-3,few,TGTGCCATCAGTGTCGCGGGGATTGCAGATACGCAGTATTTT,CAISVAGIADTQYF
TRBD1,TRBJ1-1,TRBV7-9,many,TGTGCCAGCAGCCCCGGACAGGGTATTAGGAACACTGAAGCTTTCTTT,CASSPGQGIRNTEAFF
TRBD1,TRBJ2-7,TRBV6-6,-,TGTGCCAGCTCAGAGGGACAGGGGGTAGAGGGGCACGAGCAGTACTTC,CASSEGQGVEGHEQYF
-,TRBJ2-2,TRBV18,many,TGTGCCAGCTCACCACCGGCCGGGGAGCTGTTTTTT,CASSPPAGELFF
-,TRBJ1-2,TRBV20-1,-,TGCAGTGCTAGAGATGGGGGCAGGGGACCTAACTATGGCTACACCTTC,CSARDGGRGPNYGYTF
-,TRBJ2-4,TRBV11-2,-,TGTGCCAGCAGCGCCAACAGGGTATTGAGAACCAAAAACATTCAGTACTTC,CASSANRVLRTKNIQYF
-,TRBJ2-7,TRBV30,-,TGTGCCTGGAGTGTACGGGGGGAGCAGTACTTC,CAWSVRGEQYF
-,TRBJ2-2,TRBV27,many,TGTGCCAGTGGCATCAGACAGAACACCGGGGAGCTGTTTTTT,CASGIRQNTGELFF
-,TRBJ2-1,TRBV7-6,few,TGTGCCAGCACCCTGACTACATACAATGAGCAGTTCTTC,CASTLTTYNEQFF
-,TRBJ2-7,TRBV4-2,many,TGTGCCAGCAGCCAAGATCAGGCCCGAGAGCAGTACTTC,CASSQDQAREQYF
TRBD1,TRBJ2-3,TRBV2,few,TGTGCTGGTGCCGCGGAAGGGACAGGAGGGGATACGCAGTATTTT,CAGAAEGTGGDTQYF
-,TRBJ1-2,TRBV7-3,many,TGTGCCAGCAGCCCGATAGGTTCGGGAGGCTACACCTTC,CASSPIGSGGYTF
-,TRBJ2-1,TRBV19,many,TGTGCCAGTAGTATAGGGGGCCCGGTGGGATACAATGAGCAGTTCTTC,CASSIGGPVGYNEQFF
TRBD1,TRBJ1-5,TRBV4-2,many,TGTGCCAGCAGCCTTCGAGCGACAGGGGATTATCAGCCCCAGCATTTT,CASSLRATGDYQPQHF
-,TRBJ2-1,TRBV6-6,many,TGTGCCAGCAGCTCCCAGGGACAGGCGGGGGGCAATGAGCAGTTCTTC,CASSSQGQAGGNEQFF
TRBD1,TRBJ2-2,TRBV5-1,-,TGCGCCAGCAGCTACAGGGGTACCGGGGAGCTGTTTTTT,CASSYRGTGELFF
TRBD1,TRBJ1-6,TRBV12-3/TRBV12-4,-,TGTGCCAGCAGTTTGGGGACAGGGATGGGTCCCCTCCACTTT,CASSLGTGMGPLHF
-,TRBJ2-1,TRBV7-9,-,TGTGCCAGCAGCTTGGGAACAGCCGGTAGCTCCTACAATGAGCAGTTCTTC,CASSLGTAGSSYNEQFF
-,TRBJ1-1,TRBV20-1,-,TGCAGTGCACCGGGACCTGATAACACTGAAGCTTTCTTT,CSAPGPDNTEAFF
-,TRBJ1-5,TRBV19,-,TGTGCCAGTAGGGAGACAGGTAATAGCAATCAGCCCCAGCATTTT,CASRETGNSNQPQHF
-,TRBJ1-2,TRBV12-2,few,TGTGCAAGTCGCTTAGTGAACCCGAAAGGCTACACCTTC,CASRLVNPKGYTF
TRBD2,TRBJ2-1,TRBV20-1,few,TGCAGTGCTTCCGGGACTAGCGGGCCCTACAATGAGCAGTTCTTC,CSASGTSGPYNEQFF
TRBD2,TRBJ2-1,TRBV7-2,few,TGTGCCAGCAGCTCCCCCTTCCGGGGGGATGAGCAGTTCTTC,CASSSPFRGDEQFF